What follows are 6 T cell receptor beta chains derived from one specimen sequenced in a study of blood T cells in healthy people across ages. The second PCR ran roughly 6 to 11 cycles with a sample-barcoded 5' primer and J-beta primers. TCRdb reprocessed the 5' RACE reads with MiXCR, giving one entry per CDR3 protein. The sample includes some 1,500,000 distinct CDR3 sequences, 35% to 45% of them seen just once. Sequencing was carried out using blood. Every receptor here comes from a woman younger than 30 in good health.

The chain links TRBV30 to TRBJ2-1; no reliable D call. CDR1 is GTSNPN and CDR2 is SVGIG in the germline V gene (reference sequence). With 5 bases removed from V and 10 bases from J, the gap between germline ends came to 15 bases. The CDR3 has 12 amino acids. The CDR3 reads CAWAPGRWEQFF. CDR3 DNA sequence: TGTGCCTGGGCACCCGGGCGGTGGGAGCAGTTCTTC.

This clonotype was seen ten or more times. The gene calls are TRBV14 and TRBJ2-3; unclear D gene. This CDR3 has 13 amino acids. Germline CDR1 and CDR2: SGHDN and FVKESK. The V end lost 0 bases, the J end lost 5 bases, and 6 bases lay between the germline ends. This CDR3 reads CASSQDNGDTQYF. The CDR3 nucleotides are TGTGCCAGCAGCCAAGATAACGGAGATACGCAGTATTTT.

The chain is built from TRBV7-9 and TRBJ2-7; TRBD1 matches at 8 bases. The assigned J gene may be wrong: the sequence end matches TRBJ2-4 better. Germline V lookup: CDR1 SEHNR, CDR2 FQNEAQ (reference sequence). The CDR3 has 14 residues. CDR3 bases: TGTGCCAGCAGCGGACAGGGAGTTCTGGACATTCAGTACTTC. Translation: CASSGQGVLDIQYF.

The chain is built from TRBV7-2 and TRBJ2-3; the match to TRBD2 covers 8 bases. The CDR3 consists of 15 residues. Looked up from germline, CDR1 is SGHTA and CDR2 is FQGNSA. Trimming took 7 bases from V and 6 from J; bases not matched to a gene: 12. CDR3 nucleotides: TGTGCCAGCACCTTGGGGTGGGCGGGGGGTGATACGCAGTATTTT. Translation: CASTLGWAGGDTQYF. The full variable domain, its missing parts supplied by reference TRBV7-2 and TRBJ2-3, is GAGVSQSPSNKVTEKGKDVELRCDPISGHTALYWYRQSLGQGLEFLIYFQGNSAPDKSGLPSDRFSAERTGGSVSTLTIQRTQQEDSAVYLCASTLGWAGGDTQYFGPGTRLTVL.

V is TRBV4-3 and J is TRBJ2-3; 9 nucleotides match TRBD1. Germline V lookup: CDR1 LGHNA, CDR2 YSLEER. V lost 5 bases to trimming and J lost 1 base; unmatched junction nucleotides: 4. The CDR3 is 15 amino acids. The CDR3 DNA is TGCGCCAGCAGCATCCGGGACAGGGGCACAGATACGCAGTATTTT. Translating gives CASSIRDRGTDTQYF.

This clonotype has only a few counts. The chain has TRBV29-1 and TRBJ2-3; D is undetermined. Germline lookup yields CDR1 SQVTM and CDR2 ANQGSEA. The CDR3 length is 13 residues. V was pared by 2 bases and J by 2 bases, with 8 bases between. CDR3 sequence reads: CSVESRDTDTQYF. As DNA, the CDR3 is TGCAGCGTTGAATCGAGAGACACAGATACGCAGTATTTT.